This TCR beta chain was sequenced during a study of blood T cell repertoires in COVID-19. At the level of the study: Whether acute or convalescent, the COVID-19 samples came from the United States, Italy and Spain.

Here immunoSEQ multiplex PCR was the method, and the copy in TCRdb shows in-frame clones only, minus some. The data contain fewer than 120,000 clones, roughly 91% of them singletons. The V segment lost 4 bases and the J segment 8 bases; nucleotides outside the gene matches: 3. Germline-derived CDR1 and CDR2 are MNHEY and SVGAGI. CDR3 length equals 13 residues. This TCR was sampled from a woman in her 50s with acute or convalescent COVID-19. The source material was peripheral blood. The chain uses TRBV6-5 and TRBJ1-5; 9 nucleotides agree with TRBD1. The CDR3 nucleotides read TGTGCCAGCAGTTGGGACAGGGTGAAGCCCCAGCATTTT. The encoded protein is CASSWDRVKPQHF.